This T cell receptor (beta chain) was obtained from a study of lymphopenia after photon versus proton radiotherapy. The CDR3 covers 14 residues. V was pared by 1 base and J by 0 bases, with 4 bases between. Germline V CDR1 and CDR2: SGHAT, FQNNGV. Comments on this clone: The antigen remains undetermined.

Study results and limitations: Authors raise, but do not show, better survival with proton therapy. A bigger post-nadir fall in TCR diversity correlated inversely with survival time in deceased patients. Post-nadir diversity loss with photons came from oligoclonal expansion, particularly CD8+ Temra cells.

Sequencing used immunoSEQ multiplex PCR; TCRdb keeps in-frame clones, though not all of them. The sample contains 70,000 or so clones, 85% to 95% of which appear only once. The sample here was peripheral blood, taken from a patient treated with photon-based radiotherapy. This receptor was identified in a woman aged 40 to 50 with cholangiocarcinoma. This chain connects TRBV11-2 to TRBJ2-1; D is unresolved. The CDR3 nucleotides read TGTGCCAGCAGCTTAGCTAGCTCCTACAATGAGCAGTTCTTC. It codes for CASSLASSYNEQFF. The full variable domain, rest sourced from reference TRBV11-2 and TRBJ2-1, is EAGVAQSPRYKIIEKRQSVAFWCNPISGHATLYWYQQILGQGPKLLIQFQNNGVVDDSQLPKDRFSAERLKGVDSTLKIQPAKLEDSAVYLCASSLASSYNEQFFGPGTRLTVL.